One sample yielded the 30 T cell receptor beta chains listed below, sequenced in a study of T cell repertoires in ileal Crohn's disease. Data came from immunoSEQ multiplex PCR; TCRdb stores just in-frame clones and leaves some out. The sample includes about 31,000 clones, about 81% of them seen just once. Sequenced material: ileal tissue. The receptors were sampled from an adult with Crohn's disease.

In this sample, this clone turned up once. The chain is built from TRBV19 and TRBJ1-4, with 7 nucleotides matching TRBD1. V shed 6 bases, J shed 10 bases, and the junction held 14 bases outside the gene matches. The CDR3 is made up of 15 amino acids. The germline gives CDR1 LNHDA, CDR2 SQIVND (reference sequence). The CDR3 protein is CASSPRQGRSRKLFF. CDR3 DNA: TGTGCCAGTAGCCCCAGACAGGGCCGTTCGCGAAAACTGTTTTTT.

The chain recombines TRBV7-2 with TRBJ1-2; the match to TRBD1 covers 7 bases. The J segment lost 2 bases and the V segment lost 2 bases, leaving 5 bases of the junction unmatched. The germline V gene has CDR1 SGHTA and CDR2 FQGNSA. The CDR3 length is 15 residues. The CDR3: CASSLRAGGNYGYTF. The CDR3 nucleotides are TGTGCCAGCAGCTTACGGGCAGGGGGGAACTATGGCTACACCTTC.

The count of this clone is one. As DNA, the CDR3 is TGTGCCAGCAGCCAAGAGACAGGGGGGTACTACGAGCAGTACTTC. Amino acids: CASSQETGGYYEQYF. The chain links TRBV4-2 to TRBJ2-5, with 9 bases aligning to TRBD1. The end of the DNA is better explained by TRBJ2-7, so the J call may be wrong. The CDR3 has 15 residues. Germline CDR1 and CDR2: LGHNA and YNFKEQ.

The chain employs TRBV19 and TRBJ2-7, with 12 nucleotides matching TRBD1. V dropped 5 bases and J dropped 5; count of bases not matched to a gene: 10. The CDR3 has 16 residues. Germline-derived CDR1 and CDR2 are LNHDA and SQIVND (reference sequence). The CDR3 DNA is TGTGCCAGTAGTCTGAACTCCGGGACAGGGGGCAACGAGCAGTACTTC. It yields the protein CASSLNSGTGGNEQYF.

The chain employs TRBV4-2 and TRBJ2-1, with 7 bases identical to TRBD2. There are 14 residues in the CDR3. The ends lost 0 bases at V and 12 bases at J; junction bases unmatched: 8. Germline V gene sequence: CDR1 LGHNA, CDR2 YNFKEQ. CDR3 DNA sequence: TGTGCCAGCAGCCAAGAAATCGGAGTAGCGGGGCAGTTCTTC. Its translation: CASSQEIGVAGQFF.

The V call is TRBV29-1, the J call TRBJ2-5; D is possibly TRBD1 (6 bases). The CDR3 contains 13 residues. V lost 4 bases to trimming and J lost 2 bases, with 11 bases between them. Germline CDR1 and CDR2: SQVTM and ANQGSEA. The CDR3 spells CSVASGVQETQYF. CDR3 bases: TGCAGCGTTGCCTCAGGGGTTCAAGAGACCCAGTACTTC.

This clone was seen a few times. The chain uses TRBV5-6 and TRBJ2-7; D possibly corresponds to TRBD1 (6 bases). The CDR3 has 15 residues. V shed 0 bases and J shed 2 bases, with 12 bases lying between them. Germline-derived CDR1 and CDR2 are SGHDT and YYEEEE. The CDR3 DNA reads TGTGCCAGCAGCTTGGTCACGAGGACAGCCTACGAGCAGTACTTC. Protein sequence: CASSLVTRTAYEQYF. The whole variable domain, remainder taken from reference TRBV5-6 and TRBJ2-7, is DAGVTQSPTHLIKTRGQQVTLRCSPKSGHDTVSWYQQALGQGPQFIFQYYEEEERQRGNFPDRFSGHQFPNYSSELNVNALLLGDSALYLCASSLVTRTAYEQYFGPGTRLTVT.

This chain uses TRBV5-1 with TRBJ2-7; 10 nucleotides line up with TRBD2. This CDR3 is built from 15 residues. Trimming at V came to 4 bases and at J to 3 bases, leaving 7 bases not matched to a gene. Germline values: CDR1 SGHRS, CDR2 YFSETQ. CDR3 DNA sequence: TGCGCCAGCAGCCCTCAGACTAGCGGGCACTACGAGCAGTACTTC. Amino acids: CASSPQTSGHYEQYF.

The chain carries TRBV11-2 and TRBJ1-1, with 7 bases lining up with TRBD1. J gave up 4 bases and V 4 bases, and 6 bases lay outside the gene matches. The CDR3 totals 14 residues. Germline V gene lookup returns CDR1 SGHAT and CDR2 FQNNGV. CDR3 DNA: TGTGCCAGCAGCTCGACAGGGTTAGGCACTGAAGCTTTCTTT. Amino acids: CASSSTGLGTEAFF. The variable domain in full, completed from reference TRBV11-2 and TRBJ1-1, reads EAGVAQSPRYKIIEKRQSVAFWCNPISGHATLYWYQQILGQGPKLLIQFQNNGVVDDSQLPKDRFSAERLKGVDSTLKIQPAKLEDSAVYLCASSSTGLGTEAFFGQGTRLTVV.

The rearrangement links TRBV13 to TRBJ1-3; D remains unclear. The V and J ends lost 5 bases and 2 bases respectively, with 13 bases between them. In germline, CDR1 is PRHDT, CDR2 FYEKMQ (reference sequence). The CDR3 spans 15 residues. The CDR3 here is CASSPRTFTGNTIYF. CDR3 DNA: TGTGCCAGCAGCCCCAGGACTTTTACTGGAAACACCATATATTTT.

V usage is TRBV5-1 and J usage is TRBJ2-7; 10 nucleotides agree with TRBD1. V lost 4 bases and J lost 7; bases outside the gene matches: 11. The germline V gene has CDR1 SGHRS and CDR2 YFSETQ. This CDR3 comprises 15 residues. The CDR3 DNA is TGCGCCAGCAGCGCACCGGGACAGGGGCCGGGGGAGCAGTACTTC. Its translation is CASSAPGQGPGEQYF.

The gene calls are TRBV7-2 and TRBJ1-6, with 8 bases that match TRBD1. There are 15 residues in the CDR3. V lost 4 bases to trimming and J lost 9 bases; unmatched junction nucleotides: 8. The germline V gene has CDR1 SGHTA and CDR2 FQGNSA. The CDR3 coding sequence is TGTGCCAGCAGCTCCTCAGGGGGCGCGGGTTCACCCCTCCACTTT. Translating it yields CASSSSGGAGSPLHF.

This clone has only a few counts. This chain uses TRBV29-1 with TRBJ2-2; D not certain. This CDR3 spans 14 amino acids. CDR1 SQVTM and CDR2 ANQGSEA come from the germline V gene. V was cut by 0 bases and J by 7 bases, with 12 bases left in between. CDR3 DNA sequence: TGCAGCGTTGAAGAGAGGTCGGTTGGCGGGGAGCTGTTTTTT. This encodes CSVEERSVGGELFF.

This clone showed up just a few times. The rearrangement links TRBV5-6 to TRBJ1-1, with TRBD1 as a possible D gene (5 bases). Germline CDR1 and CDR2: SGHDT and YYEEEE. V lost 6 bases to trimming and J lost 4 bases, with 19 bases between them. The CDR3 has 15 amino acids. CDR3 nucleotides: TGTGCCAGCACCAATCCGTCGGGAGGGGTCACTGAAGCTTTCTTT. Its protein is CASTNPSGGVTEAFF.

The chain carries TRBV2 and TRBJ2-6; the D is unclear. The CDR3 has 14 residues. Between the trimmed V and J ends, which lost 4 bases and 0 bases, there was a span of 4 bases. Germline CDR1 SNHLY, CDR2 FYNNEI. This CDR3 reads CASSAISGANVLTF. The CDR3 DNA is TGTGCCAGCAGTGCCATCTCTGGGGCCAACGTCCTGACTTTC.

The V gene is TRBV7-9, the J gene TRBJ1-6, with 7 bases matching TRBD1. The CDR3 is 17 amino acids. The V gene's germline CDR1 is SEHNR and CDR2 FQNEAQ (reference sequence). The V and J ends lost 2 bases and 9 bases, in that order; junction bases with no gene match: 13. CDR3 DNA sequence: TGTGCCAGCAGCTTATTATGGTCGACAGGGCGGCCTTCACCCCTCCACTTT. This codes for CASSLLWSTGRPSPLHF.

In DNA form, the CDR3 reads TGTGCCAGCAGTCTAGCGGGGGTGAACACCGGGGAGCTGTTTTTT. It translates to CASSLAGVNTGELFF. V gene TRBV2 combines with J gene TRBJ2-2, with TRBD2 identical over 10 bases. The CDR3 spans 15 residues. Germline loops: CDR1 SNHLY, CDR2 FYNNEI. Trimming cost V 5 bases and J 1 base; bases outside gene matches: 1. Full variable domain (missing parts from reference TRBV2 and TRBJ2-2): EPEVTQTPSHQVTQMGQEVILRCVPISNHLYFYWYRQILGQKVEFLVSFYNNEISEKSEIFDDQFSVERPDGSNFTLKIRSTKLEDSAMYFCASSLAGVNTGELFFGEGSRLTVL.

The V gene is TRBV19, the J gene TRBJ1-2, with D maybe TRBD1 (5 bases). Trimming pared 9 bases from V and 4 bases from J, leaving 18 bases between. This CDR3 region has 14 residues. From germline, CDR1 is LNHDA and CDR2 SQIVND (reference sequence). Here the CDR3 DNA reads TGTGCCAGCCAAACGGGGGACTGGGGCTATGGCTACACCTTC. Amino acids: CASQTGDWGYGYTF.

This chain joins TRBV4-3 and TRBJ1-2; D is unresolved. V was trimmed by 5 bases and J by 0 bases, leaving 19 bases between them. The CDR3 sequence is 17 residues long. The V gene's germline CDR1 is LGHNA and CDR2 YSLEER. The CDR3 loop is CASSDLEVRTANYGYTF. In nucleotides, the CDR3 is TGCGCCAGCAGCGACCTGGAGGTCCGGACCGCTAACTATGGCTACACCTTC.

Of note for this clone: Other DNA sequences in the same sample also yield this CDR3. The chain couples TRBV6-6 to TRBJ2-1; D may be TRBD2 (6 bases). The germline V gene encodes CDR1 MNHNY and CDR2 SVGAGI (reference sequence). V lost 2 bases and J 4 bases, leaving 9 bases between the germline ends. The CDR3 is 14 residues long. The CDR3 region has the DNA TGTGCCAGCAGTTACGGCGGGACTTACAATGAGCAGTTCTTC. This sequence encodes CASSYGGTYNEQFF.

In its sample, this clone was seen a few times. The genes are TRBV28 and TRBJ2-5; a weak D match, TRBD1 (5 bases). This CDR3 region has 12 residues. V was trimmed by 5 bases and J by 7 bases, leaving 11 bases between them. Per the germline V gene, CDR1 is MDHEN and CDR2 is SYDVKM. The CDR3 nucleotides are TGTGCCAGCAGTCTACAGGTTCGGACCCAGTACTTC. Protein: CASSLQVRTQYF.

The rearrangement joins TRBV5-1 to TRBJ1-6, with D maybe TRBD1 (5 bases). Trimming pared 3 bases from V and 6 bases from J, leaving 13 bases between. CDR3 length: 15 amino acids. Germline assignment: CDR1 SGHRS and CDR2 YFSETQ. In DNA form, the CDR3 reads TGCGCCAGCAGCTCGGTGACAGCCCGTAATTCACCCCTCCACTTT. It is translated as CASSSVTARNSPLHF.

The V gene is TRBV7-2, the J gene TRBJ1-2; D not resolved. V lost 3 bases and J lost 3, with 11 bases in between. This CDR3 spans 14 amino acids. CDR1 SGHTA and CDR2 FQGNSA come from the germline V gene. CDR3 sequence (DNA): TGTGCCAGCAGCTTTCGGGGTTTGGACTATGGCTACACCTTC. It encodes CASSFRGLDYGYTF.

The V and J genes are TRBV27 and TRBJ2-7; 12 nucleotides align to TRBD1. V lost 4 bases to trimming and J lost 7 bases; unmatched junction nucleotides: 8. The CDR3 is 15 amino acids. Germline V gene sequence: CDR1 MNHEY, CDR2 SMNVEV (reference sequence). CDR3 in amino acids: CASSSPGQGAREQYF. The CDR3 nucleotides read TGTGCCAGCAGTTCGCCGGGACAGGGGGCGCGGGAGCAGTACTTC.

The genes are TRBV6-6 and TRBJ2-1, with D possibly being TRBD1 (5 bases). CDR1 MNHNY and CDR2 SVGAGI come from the germline V gene (reference sequence). Trimming removed 5 bases from V and 2 bases from J, with 10 bases in between. The CDR3 sequence is 14 residues long. The CDR3 bases are TGTGCCAGCAGTCAGGGCCCTGCCTACAATGAGCAGTTCTTC. Its translation is CASSQGPAYNEQFF.

The chain couples TRBV14 to TRBJ1-3; perhaps TRBD1 as D (6 bases). There are 15 residues in the CDR3. The germline V and J ends were trimmed by 0 bases and 4 bases, with 10 bases remaining between them. The germline V gene has CDR1 SGHDN and CDR2 FVKESK. CDR3 bases: TGTGCCAGCAGCCAAGATTGGGGGCCAGGAAACACCATATATTTT. It encodes CASSQDWGPGNTIYF.

This chain joins TRBV2 and TRBJ2-1; 11 nucleotides align to TRBD1. This CDR3 region has 14 residues. The J segment lost 5 bases and the V segment lost 8 bases, leaving 5 bases of the junction unmatched. Germline assignment: CDR1 SNHLY and CDR2 FYNNEI. Written as DNA, the CDR3 is TGTGCCAGCGTCCGGGACAGGGGGAACAATGAGCAGTTCTTC. As protein: CASVRDRGNNEQFF.

The rearrangement uses TRBV6-1 and TRBJ1-2; a weak D match, TRBD1 (5 bases). Trimming removed 8 bases from V and 1 base from J, with 11 bases in between. The V gene's germline CDR1 is MNHNS and CDR2 SASEGT. The CDR3 length is 13 residues. In DNA, the CDR3 is TGTGCCAGCCGGAGCAGGGATAACTATGGCTACACCTTC. Translated: CASRSRDNYGYTF.

The J gene is TRBJ1-2, the V gene TRBV6-1; weak D call: TRBD1 (5 bases). This CDR3 spans 14 amino acids. V lost 7 bases and J lost 5, with 17 bases in between. Germline V CDR1 and CDR2: MNHNS, SASEGT. CDR3 in DNA: TGTGCCAGCATCAGGTTCGCGGGGGATTATGGCTACACCTTC. The encoded protein is CASIRFAGDYGYTF.

The chain uses TRBV19 and TRBJ2-7; 7 nucleotides align to TRBD1. The germline gives CDR1 LNHDA, CDR2 SQIVND (reference sequence). V shed 6 bases, J shed 6 bases, and the junction held 8 bases outside the gene matches. There are 13 residues in the CDR3. The CDR3 coding sequence is TGTGCCAGTAGCTCGGGAAGGACAGGCGAGCAGTACTTC. Translation gives CASSSGRTGEQYF.